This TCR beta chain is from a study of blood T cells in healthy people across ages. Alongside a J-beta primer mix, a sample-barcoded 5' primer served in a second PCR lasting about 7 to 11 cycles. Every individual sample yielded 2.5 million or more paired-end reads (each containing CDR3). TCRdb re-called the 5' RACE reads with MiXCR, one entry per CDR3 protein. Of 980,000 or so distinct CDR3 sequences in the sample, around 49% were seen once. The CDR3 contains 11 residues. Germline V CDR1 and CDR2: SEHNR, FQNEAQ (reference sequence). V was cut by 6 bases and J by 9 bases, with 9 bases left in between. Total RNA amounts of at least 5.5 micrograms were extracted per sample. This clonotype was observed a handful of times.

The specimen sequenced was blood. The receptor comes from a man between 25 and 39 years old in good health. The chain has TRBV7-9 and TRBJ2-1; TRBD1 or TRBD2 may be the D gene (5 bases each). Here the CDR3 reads CASRRGREQFF. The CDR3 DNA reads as TGTGCCAGCAGGAGGGGCCGTGAGCAGTTCTTC.